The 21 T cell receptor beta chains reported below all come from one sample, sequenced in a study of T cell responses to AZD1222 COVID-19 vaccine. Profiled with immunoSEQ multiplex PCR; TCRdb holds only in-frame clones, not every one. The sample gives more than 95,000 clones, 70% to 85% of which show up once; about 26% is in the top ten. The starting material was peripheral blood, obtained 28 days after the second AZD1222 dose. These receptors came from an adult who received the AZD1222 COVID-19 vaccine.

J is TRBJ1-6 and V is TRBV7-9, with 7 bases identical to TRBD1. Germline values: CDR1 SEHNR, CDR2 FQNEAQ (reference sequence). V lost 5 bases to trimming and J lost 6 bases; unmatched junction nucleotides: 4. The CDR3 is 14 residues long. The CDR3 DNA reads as TGTGCCAGCAGCCAAAGACAGGGTAATTCACCCCTCCACTTT. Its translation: CASSQRQGNSPLHF.

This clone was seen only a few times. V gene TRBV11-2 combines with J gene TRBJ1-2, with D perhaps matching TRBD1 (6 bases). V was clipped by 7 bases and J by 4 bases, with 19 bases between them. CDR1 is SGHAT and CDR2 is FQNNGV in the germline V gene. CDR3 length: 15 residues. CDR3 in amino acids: CASTPGGGAIYGYTF. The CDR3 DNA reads TGTGCCAGCACCCCTGGGGGGGGCGCGATCTATGGCTACACCTTC.

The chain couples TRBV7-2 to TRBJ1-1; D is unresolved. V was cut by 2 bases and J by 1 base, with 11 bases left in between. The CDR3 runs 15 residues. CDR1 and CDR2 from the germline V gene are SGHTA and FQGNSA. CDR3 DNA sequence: TGTGCCAGCAGCTTACGCGGACTCCAGAACACTGAAGCTTTCTTT. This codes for CASSLRGLQNTEAFF.

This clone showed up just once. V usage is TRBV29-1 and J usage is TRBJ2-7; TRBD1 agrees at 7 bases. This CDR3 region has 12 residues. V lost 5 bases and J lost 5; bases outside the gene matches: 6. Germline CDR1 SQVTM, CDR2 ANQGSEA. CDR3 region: CSVYRGFNEQYF. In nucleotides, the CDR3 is TGCAGCGTTTACAGGGGATTCAACGAGCAGTACTTC.

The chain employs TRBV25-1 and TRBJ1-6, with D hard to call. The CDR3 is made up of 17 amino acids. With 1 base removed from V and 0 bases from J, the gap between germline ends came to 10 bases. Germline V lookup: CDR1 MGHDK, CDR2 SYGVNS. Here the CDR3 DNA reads TGTGCCAGCAGTGAATTTGCCGCGAGCTCCTATAATTCACCCCTCCACTTT. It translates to CASSEFAASSYNSPLHF.

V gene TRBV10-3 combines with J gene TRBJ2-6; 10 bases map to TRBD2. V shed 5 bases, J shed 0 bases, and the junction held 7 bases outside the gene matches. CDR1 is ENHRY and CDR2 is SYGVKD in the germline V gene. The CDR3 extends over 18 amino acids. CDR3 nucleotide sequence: TGTGCCATCAGTTCTACTAGCGGGGACCACTCTGGGGCCAACGTCCTGACTTTC. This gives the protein CAISSTSGDHSGANVLTF.

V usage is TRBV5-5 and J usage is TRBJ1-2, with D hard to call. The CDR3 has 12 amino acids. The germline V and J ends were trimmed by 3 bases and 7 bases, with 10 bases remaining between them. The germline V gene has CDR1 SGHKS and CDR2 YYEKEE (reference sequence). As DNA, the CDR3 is TGTGCCAGCAGCTCCCTCAGAATTGGCTACACCTTC. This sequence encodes CASSSLRIGYTF. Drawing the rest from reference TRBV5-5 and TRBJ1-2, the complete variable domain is DAGVTQSPTHLIKTRGQQVTLRCSPISGHKSVSWYQQVLGQGPQFIFQYYEKEERGRGNFPDRFSARQFPNYSSELNVNALLLGDSALYLCASSSLRIGYTFGSGTRLTVV.

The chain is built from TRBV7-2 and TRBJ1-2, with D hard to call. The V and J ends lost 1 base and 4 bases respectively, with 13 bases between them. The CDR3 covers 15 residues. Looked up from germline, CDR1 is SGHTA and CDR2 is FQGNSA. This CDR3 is CASSLEEGATYGYTF. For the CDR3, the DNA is TGTGCCAGCAGCTTAGAGGAGGGTGCCACCTATGGCTACACCTTC.

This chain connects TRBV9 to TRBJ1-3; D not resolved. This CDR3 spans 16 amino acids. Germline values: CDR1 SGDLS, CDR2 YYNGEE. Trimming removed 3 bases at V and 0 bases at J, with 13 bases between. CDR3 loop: CASSANPRSSGNTIYF. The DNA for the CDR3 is TGTGCCAGCAGCGCCAATCCAAGGAGCTCTGGAAACACCATATATTTT.

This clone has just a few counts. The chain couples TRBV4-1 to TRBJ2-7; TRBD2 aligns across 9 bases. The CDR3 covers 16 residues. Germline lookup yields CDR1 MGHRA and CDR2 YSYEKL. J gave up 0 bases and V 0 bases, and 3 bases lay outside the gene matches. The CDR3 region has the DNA TGCGCCAGCAGCCAAGAGGCAGCGGGGGGCTCCTACGAGCAGTACTTC. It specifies CASSQEAAGGSYEQYF.

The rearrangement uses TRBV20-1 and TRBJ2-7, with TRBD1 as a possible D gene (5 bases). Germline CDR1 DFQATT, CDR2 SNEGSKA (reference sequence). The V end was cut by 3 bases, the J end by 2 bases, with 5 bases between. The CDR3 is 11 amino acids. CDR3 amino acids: CSASRAYEQYF. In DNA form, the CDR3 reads TGCAGTGCTAGCAGGGCCTACGAGCAGTACTTC.

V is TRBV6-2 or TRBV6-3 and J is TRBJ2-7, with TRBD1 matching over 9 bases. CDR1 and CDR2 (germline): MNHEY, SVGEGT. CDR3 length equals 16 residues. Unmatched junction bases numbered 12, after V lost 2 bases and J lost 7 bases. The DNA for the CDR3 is TGTGCCAGCAGTTACCTACCGGGACAGGGTAGAGGAGAGCAGTACTTC. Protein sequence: CASSYLPGQGRGEQYF.

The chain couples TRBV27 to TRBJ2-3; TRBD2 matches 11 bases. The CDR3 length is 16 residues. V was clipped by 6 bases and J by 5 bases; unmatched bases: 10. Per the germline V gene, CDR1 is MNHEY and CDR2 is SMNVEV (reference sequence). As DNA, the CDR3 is TGTGCCAGCAGATTGATAGCGGGGGGGCCTGGAGATACGCAGTATTTT. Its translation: CASRLIAGGPGDTQYF.

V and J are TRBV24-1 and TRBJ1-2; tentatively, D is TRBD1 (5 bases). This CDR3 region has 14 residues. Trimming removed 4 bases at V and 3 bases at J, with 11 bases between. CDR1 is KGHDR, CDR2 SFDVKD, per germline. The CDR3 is CATSEAGPHYGYTF. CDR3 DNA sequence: TGTGCCACCAGTGAGGCAGGGCCCCACTATGGCTACACCTTC.

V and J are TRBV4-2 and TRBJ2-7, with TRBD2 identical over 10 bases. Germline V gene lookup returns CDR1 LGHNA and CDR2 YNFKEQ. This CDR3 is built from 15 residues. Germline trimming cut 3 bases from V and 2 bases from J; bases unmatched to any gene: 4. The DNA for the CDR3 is TGTGCCAGCAGCCATAGCGGGGGGCCCCCCTACGAGCAGTACTTC. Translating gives CASSHSGGPPYEQYF.

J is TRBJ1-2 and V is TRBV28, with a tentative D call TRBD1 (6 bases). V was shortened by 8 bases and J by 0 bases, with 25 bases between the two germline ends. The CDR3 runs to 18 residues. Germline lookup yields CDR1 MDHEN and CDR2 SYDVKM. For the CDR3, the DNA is TGTGCCAGCTTCCCAACAGGGCAAGGAGGGAGAGCTAACTATGGCTACACCTTC. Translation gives CASFPTGQGGRANYGYTF.

CDR3 bases: TGCGCCAGCAGCCGGGACCTGAGCTCCTACAATGAGCAGTTCTTC. Translated, it gives CASSRDLSSYNEQFF. This chain links TRBV10-1 with TRBJ2-1; either TRBD1 or TRBD2 may supply D (5 bases each). This CDR3 comprises 15 residues. Trimming took off 6 bases at V and 0 bases at J, with 12 bases between the two ends. CDR1 and CDR2 (germline): WNHNN, SYGVQD (reference sequence).

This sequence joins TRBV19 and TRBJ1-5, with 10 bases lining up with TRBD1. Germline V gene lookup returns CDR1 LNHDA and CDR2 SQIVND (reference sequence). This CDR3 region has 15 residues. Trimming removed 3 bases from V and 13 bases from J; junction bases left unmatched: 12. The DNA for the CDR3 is TGTGCCAGTAGTATTGCCTGGACAGGGGGTTATTCTCAGCATTTT. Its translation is CASSIAWTGGYSQHF. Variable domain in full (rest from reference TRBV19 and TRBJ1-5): DGGITQSPKYLFRKEGQNVTLSCEQNLNHDAMYWYRQDPGQGLRLIYYSQIVNDFQKGDIAEGYSVSREKKESFPLTVTSAQKNPTAFYLCASSIAWTGGYSQHFGDGTRLSIL.

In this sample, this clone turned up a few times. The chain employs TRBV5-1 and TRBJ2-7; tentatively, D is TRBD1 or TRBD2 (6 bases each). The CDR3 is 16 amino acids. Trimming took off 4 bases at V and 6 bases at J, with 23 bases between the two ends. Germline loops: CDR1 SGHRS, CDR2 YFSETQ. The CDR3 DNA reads TGCGCCAGCAGCATGAAGGCGGGACGGTGGGACATCGAGCAGTACTTC. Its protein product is CASSMKAGRWDIEQYF.

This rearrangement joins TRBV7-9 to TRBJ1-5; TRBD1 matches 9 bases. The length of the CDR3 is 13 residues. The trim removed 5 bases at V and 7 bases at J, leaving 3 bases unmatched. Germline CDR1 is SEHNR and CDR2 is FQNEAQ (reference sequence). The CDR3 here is CASSRGQGQPQHF. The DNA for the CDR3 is TGTGCCAGCAGCCGAGGACAGGGGCAGCCCCAGCATTTT. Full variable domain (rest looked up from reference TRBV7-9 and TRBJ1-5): DTGVSQNPRHKITKRGQNVTFRCDPISEHNRLYWYRQTLGQGPEFLTYFQNEAQLEKSRLLSDRFSAERPKGSFSTLEIQRTEQGDSAMYLCASSRGQGQPQHFGDGTRLSIL.

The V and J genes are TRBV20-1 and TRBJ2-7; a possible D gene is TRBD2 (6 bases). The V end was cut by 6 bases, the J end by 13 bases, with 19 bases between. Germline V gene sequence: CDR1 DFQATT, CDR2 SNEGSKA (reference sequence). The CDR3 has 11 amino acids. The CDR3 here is CSARLAAESYF. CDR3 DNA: TGCAGTGCCAGATTAGCGGCGGAGTCTTACTTC.